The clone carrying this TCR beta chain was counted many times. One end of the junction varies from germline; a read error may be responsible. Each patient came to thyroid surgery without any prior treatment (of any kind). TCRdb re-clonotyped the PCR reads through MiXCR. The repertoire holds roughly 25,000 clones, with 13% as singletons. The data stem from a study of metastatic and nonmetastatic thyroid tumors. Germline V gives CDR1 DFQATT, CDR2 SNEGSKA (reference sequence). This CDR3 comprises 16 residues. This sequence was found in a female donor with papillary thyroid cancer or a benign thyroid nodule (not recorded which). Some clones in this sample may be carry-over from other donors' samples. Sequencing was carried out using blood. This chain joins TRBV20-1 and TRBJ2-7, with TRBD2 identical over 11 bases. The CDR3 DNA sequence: TGCAGTGCCAGAGGGACTAGCGGCCAAACCGCCTACGAGCAGTACTTC. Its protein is CSARGTSGQTAYEQYF.